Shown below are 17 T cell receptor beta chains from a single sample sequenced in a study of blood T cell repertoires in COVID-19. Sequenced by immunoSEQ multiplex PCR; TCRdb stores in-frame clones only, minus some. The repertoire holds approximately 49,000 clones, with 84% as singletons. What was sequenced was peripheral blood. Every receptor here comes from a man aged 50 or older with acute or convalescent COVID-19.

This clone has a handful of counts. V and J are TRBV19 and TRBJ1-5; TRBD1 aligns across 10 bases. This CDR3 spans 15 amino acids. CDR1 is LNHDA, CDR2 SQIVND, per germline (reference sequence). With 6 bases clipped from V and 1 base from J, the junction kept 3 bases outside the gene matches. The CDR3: CASRGQGTSNQPQHF. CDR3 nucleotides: TGTGCCAGTAGGGGACAGGGGACGAGCAATCAGCCCCAGCATTTT.

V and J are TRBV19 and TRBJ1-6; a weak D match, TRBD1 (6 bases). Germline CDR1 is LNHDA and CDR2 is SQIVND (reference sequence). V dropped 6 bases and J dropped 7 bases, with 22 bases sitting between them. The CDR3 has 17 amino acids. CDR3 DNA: TGTGCCAGTAGGAAGATACAGGGCATTGGGTACAATTCACCCCTCCACTTT. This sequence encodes CASRKIQGIGYNSPLHF.

The CDR3 loop is CASSYPGQGPDTQYF. The CDR3 DNA is TGTGCCAGCAGCTACCCGGGACAGGGGCCAGATACGCAGTATTTT. The genes are TRBV4-2 and TRBJ2-3; 10 nucleotides match TRBD1. J was trimmed by 4 bases and V by 5 bases; bases with no gene match: 6. The germline V gene has CDR1 LGHNA and CDR2 YNFKEQ. The CDR3 sequence is 15 residues long.

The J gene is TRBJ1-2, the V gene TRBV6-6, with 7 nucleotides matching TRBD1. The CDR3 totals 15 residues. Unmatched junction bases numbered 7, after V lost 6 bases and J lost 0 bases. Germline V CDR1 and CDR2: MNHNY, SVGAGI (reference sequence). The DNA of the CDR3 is TGTGCCAGCAGGGAATGGACAGGTGCTAACTATGGCTACACCTTC. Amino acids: CASREWTGANYGYTF.

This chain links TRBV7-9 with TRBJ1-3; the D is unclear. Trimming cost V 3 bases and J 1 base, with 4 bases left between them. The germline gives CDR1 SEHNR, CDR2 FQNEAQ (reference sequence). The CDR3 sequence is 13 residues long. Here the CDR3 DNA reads TGTGCCAGCAGCTTCCATTCTGGAAACACCATATATTTT. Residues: CASSFHSGNTIYF.

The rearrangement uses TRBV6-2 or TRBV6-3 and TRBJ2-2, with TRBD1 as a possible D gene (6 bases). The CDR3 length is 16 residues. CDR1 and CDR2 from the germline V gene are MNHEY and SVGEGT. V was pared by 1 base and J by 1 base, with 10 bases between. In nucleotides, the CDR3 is TGTGCCAGCAGTTACTTTAACAGGGAGAACACCGGGGAGCTGTTTTTT. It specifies CASSYFNRENTGELFF.

CDR3 DNA: TGCAGCGTCGGACAAAGCAATCAGCCCCAGCATTTT. Amino acid sequence: CSVGQSNQPQHF. This chain uses TRBV29-1 with TRBJ1-5; weak D call: TRBD1 (5 bases). The CDR3 is 12 amino acids. V lost 6 bases to trimming and J lost 1 base, with 7 bases between them. CDR1 is SQVTM, CDR2 ANQGSEA, per germline.

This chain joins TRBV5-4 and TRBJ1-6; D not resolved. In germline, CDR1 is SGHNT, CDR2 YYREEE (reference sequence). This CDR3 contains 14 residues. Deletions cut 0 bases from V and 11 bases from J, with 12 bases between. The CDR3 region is CASSLEITAAPLHF. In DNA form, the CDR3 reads TGTGCCAGCAGCTTGGAAATCACAGCGGCACCCCTCCACTTT.

For the CDR3, the DNA is TGTGCCAGCAGCTTAGAAGGGGGAGGGGTGGCCTACGAGCAGTACTTC. Residues: CASSLEGGGVAYEQYF. The rearrangement uses TRBV11-2 and TRBJ2-7, with D perhaps matching TRBD2 (7 bases). Looked up from germline, CDR1 is SGHAT and CDR2 is FQNNGV. CDR3 length equals 16 residues. V dropped 0 bases and J dropped 2 bases, with 14 bases sitting between them.

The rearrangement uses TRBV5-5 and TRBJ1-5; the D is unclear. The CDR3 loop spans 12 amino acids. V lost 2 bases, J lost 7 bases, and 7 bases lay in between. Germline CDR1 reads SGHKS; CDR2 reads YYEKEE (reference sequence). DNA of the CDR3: TGTGCCAGCAGCTTCGGGATCCAGCCCCAGCATTTT. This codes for CASSFGIQPQHF.

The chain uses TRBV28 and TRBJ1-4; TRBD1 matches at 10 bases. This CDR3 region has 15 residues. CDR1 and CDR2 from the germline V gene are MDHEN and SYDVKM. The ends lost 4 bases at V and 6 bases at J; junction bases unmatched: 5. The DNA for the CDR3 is TGTGCCAGCAGTTCCGGGACAGGGGTTTATGAAAAACTGTTTTTT. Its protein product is CASSSGTGVYEKLFF.

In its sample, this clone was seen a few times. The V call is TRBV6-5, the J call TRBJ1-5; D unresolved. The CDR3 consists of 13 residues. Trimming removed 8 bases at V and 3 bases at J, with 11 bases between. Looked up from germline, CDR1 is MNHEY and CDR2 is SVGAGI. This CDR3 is CASGRILNQPQHF. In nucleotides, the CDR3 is TGTGCCAGCGGCCGAATTCTCAATCAGCCCCAGCATTTT.

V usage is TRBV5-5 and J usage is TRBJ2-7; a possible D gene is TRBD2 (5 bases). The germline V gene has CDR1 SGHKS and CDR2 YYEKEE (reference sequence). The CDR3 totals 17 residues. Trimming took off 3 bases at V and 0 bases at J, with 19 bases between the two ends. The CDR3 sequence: CASSSGVDFLVSYEQYF. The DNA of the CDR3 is TGTGCCAGCAGCTCCGGTGTGGACTTCCTCGTCTCCTACGAGCAGTACTTC.

CDR3 sequence reads: CASSLAGTGGMFGYTF. CDR3 nucleotides: TGTGCCAGCAGCTTGGCGGGGACAGGGGGAATGTTTGGCTACACCTTC. The chain links TRBV5-6 to TRBJ1-2; 11 bases line up with TRBD1. The CDR3 totals 16 residues. Trimming took 0 bases from V and 7 from J; bases not matched to a gene: 8. Germline V gene data show CDR1 as SGHDT and CDR2 as YYEEEE.

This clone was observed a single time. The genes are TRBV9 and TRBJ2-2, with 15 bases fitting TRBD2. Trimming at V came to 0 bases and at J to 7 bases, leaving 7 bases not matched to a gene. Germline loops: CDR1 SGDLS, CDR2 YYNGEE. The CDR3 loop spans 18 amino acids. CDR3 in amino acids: CASSVAESGLAGGGELFF. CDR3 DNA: TGTGCCAGCAGCGTAGCAGAGTCGGGACTAGCGGGAGGCGGGGAGCTGTTTTTT.

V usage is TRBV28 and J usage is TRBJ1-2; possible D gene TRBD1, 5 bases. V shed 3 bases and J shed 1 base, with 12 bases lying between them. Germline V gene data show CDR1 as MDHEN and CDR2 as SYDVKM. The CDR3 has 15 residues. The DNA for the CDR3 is TGTGCCAGCAGTTTGGGCAGGGCGCTTAACTATGGCTACACCTTC. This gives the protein CASSLGRALNYGYTF.

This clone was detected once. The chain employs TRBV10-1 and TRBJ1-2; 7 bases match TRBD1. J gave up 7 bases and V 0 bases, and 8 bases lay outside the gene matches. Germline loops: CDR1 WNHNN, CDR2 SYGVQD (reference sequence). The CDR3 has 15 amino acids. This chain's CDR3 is CASSESAQGIGGYTF. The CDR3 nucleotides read TGCGCCAGCAGTGAGTCTGCACAGGGGATCGGTGGCTACACCTTC.